This record concerns one TCR beta chain sequence. This sample is part of a study of control samples from healthy donors and cancer patients. Sequencing was performed with immunoSEQ multiplex PCR; in TCRdb, only in-frame clones are kept and a portion is missing. Seen here are about 130,000 clones, about 94% observed once, and the top ten hold 11% to 15%. The germline gives CDR1 SGDLS, CDR2 YYNGEE. The CDR3 totals 13 residues. Trimming removed 0 bases at V and 6 bases at J, with 10 bases between. Input material: PBMCs. The source is a man between 60 and 75 years old with colorectal cancer. V and J are TRBV9 and TRBJ2-7, with D unresolved. CDR3 region: CASSVGAVSEQYF. CDR3 sequence (DNA): TGTGCCAGCAGCGTAGGGGCAGTGTCCGAGCAGTACTTC.